This T cell receptor (beta chain) emerged from a study of early T cells in non-severe SARS-CoV-2 infection. For the study at large: Chains were unpaired, as sequencing was done on bulk RNA from unsorted whole blood.

TCRdb used MiXCR to reprocess the 5' RACE reads, holding one entry per CDR3 protein. Found here are approximately 49,000 distinct CDR3 sequences, over 9.5% of them singletons; the top ten hold 9.1%. CDR3 length equals 14 residues. J gave up 5 bases and V 4 bases, and 5 bases lay outside the gene matches. Germline V gives CDR1 MDHEN, CDR2 SYDVKM. This clonotype was found many times. The origin of this receptor is an adult who was a healthcare worker with PCR-confirmed SARS-CoV-2 infection or an uninfected control (not recorded which). The chain has TRBV28 and TRBJ1-5, with TRBD1 matching over 7 bases. The sample consisted of whole blood. The CDR3 protein is CASSSLQGHQPQHF. CDR3 DNA: TGTGCCAGCAGTTCCCTACAGGGGCATCAGCCCCAGCATTTT.